Below, one T cell receptor (beta chain) is given with its context. The data are from a study of cytomegalovirus exposure and HLA in healthy donors. CDR1 and CDR2 (germline): SGHRS, YFSETQ. CDR3 size: 15 residues. Trimming removed 3 bases at V and 4 bases at J, with 16 bases between. The PCR employed 60 Vbeta primers together with 13 Jbeta primers. Generated by immunoSEQ multiplex PCR, the TCRdb table keeps only in-frame clones and is missing some. This sample's table has roughly 84,000 clones. V usage is TRBV5-1 and J usage is TRBJ2-5; tentative D call: TRBD2 (7 bases). This TCR derives from a man aged 45-65 years in good health and CMV-seronegative. The sample was PBMCs. CDR3 region: CASSSHEGGPETQYF. As DNA, the CDR3 is TGCGCCAGCAGCTCCCACGAGGGGGGGCCAGAGACCCAGTACTTC. The full variable domain, its missing parts supplied by reference TRBV5-1 and TRBJ2-5, is KAGVTQTPRYLIKTRGQQVTLSCSPISGHRSVSWYQQTPGQGLQFLFEYFSETQRNKGNFPGRFSGRQFSNSRSEMNVSTLELGDSALYLCASSSHEGGPETQYFGPGTRLLVL.